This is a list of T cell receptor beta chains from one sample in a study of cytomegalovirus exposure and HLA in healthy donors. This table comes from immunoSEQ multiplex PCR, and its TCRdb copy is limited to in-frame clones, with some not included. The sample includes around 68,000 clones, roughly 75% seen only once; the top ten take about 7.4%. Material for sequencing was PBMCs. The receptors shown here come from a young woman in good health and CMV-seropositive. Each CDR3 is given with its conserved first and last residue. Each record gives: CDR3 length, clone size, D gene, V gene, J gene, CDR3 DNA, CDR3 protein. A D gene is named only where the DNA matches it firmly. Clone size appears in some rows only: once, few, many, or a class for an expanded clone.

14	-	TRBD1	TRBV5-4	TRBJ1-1	TGTGCCAGCAGCCCTGACAGGGGGCGGTTTGAAGCTTTCTTT	CASSPDRGRFEAFF
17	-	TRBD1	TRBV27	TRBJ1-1	TGTGCCGTTCCTCCCTCGGGACAGGGCCCTATGAACACTGAAGCTTTCTTT	CAVPPSGQGPMNTEAFF
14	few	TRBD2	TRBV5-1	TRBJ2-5	TGCGCCAGCAGCTTGGAACTAGCGGGAGAGACCCAGTACTTC	CASSLELAGETQYF
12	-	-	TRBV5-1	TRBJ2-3	TGCGCCAGCAGCTTGACTACAGATACGCAGTATTTT	CASSLTTDTQYF
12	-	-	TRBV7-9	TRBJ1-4	TGTGCCAGCAGTACAACTAATGAAAAACTGTTTTTT	CASSTTNEKLFF
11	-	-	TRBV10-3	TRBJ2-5	TGTGCCACTAGTGGAACGGAGACCCAGTACTTC	CATSGTETQYF
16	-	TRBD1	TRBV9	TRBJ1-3	TGTGCCAGCAGCCCAGACAACCGGGACAGGGGAGACACCATATATTTT	CASSPDNRDRGDTIYF
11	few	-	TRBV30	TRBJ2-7	TGTGCCTGCATGAGCTCCTACGAGCAGTACTTC	CACMSSYEQYF
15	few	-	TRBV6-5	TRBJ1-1	TGTGCCAGCAGTTACTCTGGGGCAGGGAACACTGAAGCTTTCTTT	CASSYSGAGNTEAFF
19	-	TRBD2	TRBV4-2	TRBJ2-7	TGTGCCAGCAGCCAAGTCGGTGCGACTAGCGGGAGGAGCCCCTACGAGCAGTACTTC	CASSQVGATSGRSPYEQYF
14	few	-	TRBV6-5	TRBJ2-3	TGTGCCAGCAGCCTGACTAGGGACACAGATACGCAGTATTTT	CASSLTRDTDTQYF
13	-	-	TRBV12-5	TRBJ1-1	TGTGCTAGTGCGGCAGGGAAGAACACTGAAGCTTTCTTT	CASAAGKNTEAFF
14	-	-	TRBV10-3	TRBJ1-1	TGTGCCATCAGTGATGGACGGGGGGTGACTGAAGCTTTCTTT	CAISDGRGVTEAFF
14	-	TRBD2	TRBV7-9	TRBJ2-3	TGTGCCAGTGGGACTAGCGGGAGTTCAGATACGCAGTATTTT	CASGTSGSSDTQYF
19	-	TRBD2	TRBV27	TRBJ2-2	TGTGCCAGCAGCCGACCGGGACTAGCGGGAGGGACCAGCCCCGGGGAGCTGTTTTTT	CASSRPGLAGGTSPGELFF
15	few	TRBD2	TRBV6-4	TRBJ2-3	TGTGCCAGCAGTGTTACTAGCGGGAGCACAGATACGCAGTATTTT	CASSVTSGSTDTQYF
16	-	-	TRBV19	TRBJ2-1	TGTGCCAGTAGTACAACACAGGGGCTAGCGAATAATGAGCAGTTCTTC	CASSTTQGLANNEQFF
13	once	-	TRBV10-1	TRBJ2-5	TGCGCCAGCAGTGATGGGCTAACGGAGACCCAGTACTTC	CASSDGLTETQYF
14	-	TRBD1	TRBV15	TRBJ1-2	TGTGCCACCAGCAGAGGACAGGGGTTCGGTGGCTACACCTTC	CATSRGQGFGGYTF
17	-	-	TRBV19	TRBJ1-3	TGTGCCAGCAGTCGGGGGACGGAACGACCAACTGGAAACACCATATATTTT	CASSRGTERPTGNTIYF
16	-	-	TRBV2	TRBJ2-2	TGTGCCAGCAGTGGAGGGACTTCCATGAACACCGGGGAGCTGTTTTTT	CASSGGTSMNTGELFF
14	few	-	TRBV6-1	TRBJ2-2	TGTGCCAGCAGTGTCGAGGGAAACACCGGGGAGCTGTTTTTT	CASSVEGNTGELFF
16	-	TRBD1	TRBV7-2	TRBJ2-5	TGTGCCAGCAGCTTAGTGGGGACAGGCCCTCAAGAGACCCAGTACTTC	CASSLVGTGPQETQYF
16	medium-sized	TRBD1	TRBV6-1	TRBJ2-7	TGTGCCAGCAGTGAAGTTGGGACAGGGGAGACCTACGAGCAGTACTTC	CASSEVGTGETYEQYF
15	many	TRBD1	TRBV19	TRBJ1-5	TGTGCCAGTACCCCGGGACAGGGCAGGAATCAGCCCCAGCATTTT	CASTPGQGRNQPQHF
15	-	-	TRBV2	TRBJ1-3	TGTGCCAGCAGGGAGACAGATAACTCTGGAAACACCATATATTTT	CASRETDNSGNTIYF
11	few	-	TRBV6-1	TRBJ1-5	TGTGCCAGCAGTTCTAATCAGCCCCAGCATTTT	CASSSNQPQHF
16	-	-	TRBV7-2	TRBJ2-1	TGTGCCAGCAGTCCTCTTGGAGTGGCGGGGTACAATGAGCAGTTCTTC	CASSPLGVAGYNEQFF